Sequencing of this T cell receptor (beta chain) was carried out in a study of human T cells and chemical hapten exposure. Study-wide background: Application of 0.01% DPC to the upper back was done by patch test, with a reading at 6 days.

TCRdb itself ran the RACE reads through MiXCR, one entry per CDR3 protein. The data contain 300,000 to 450,000 distinct CDR3 sequences, roughly 5.3% of them singletons. Time point defined: pre-sensitization, week 0. Treatment specified: therapeutic diphenylcyclopropenone sensitization with weekly scalp DPC. This clonotype was detected many times. The germline V gene encodes CDR1 SGHDN and CDR2 FVKESK. V lost 4 bases, J lost 0 bases, and 6 bases lay in between. The CDR3 is 13 amino acids. The chain recombines TRBV14 with TRBJ1-2; weak D call: TRBD1 (5 bases). The clonotype comes from a woman aged 45 to 65 with alopecia areata. Some clones in this sample may be carry-over from other donors' samples. Specimen: whole blood, collected in connection with sensitization to the hapten diphenylcyclopropenone (DPC). CDR3 coding DNA: TGTGCCAGCAGCCGGACACCTAACTATGGCTACACCTTC. As protein: CASSRTPNYGYTF.